A selection of T cell receptor beta chains follows, all from one sample in a study of T-cell reconstitution after alpha-beta-depleted transplantation in children. One entry per CDR3 protein, called by TCRdb with MiXCR from the PCR reads. The sample consists of some 240,000 distinct CDR3 sequences, more than 10% of them appearing once. The specimen comprised PBMCs from the stem cell graft donor, sampled from the stem cell graft. These receptors originate from a human donor who donated a stem cell graft to a child with acute lymphoblastic leukemia. The CDR3 runs from the conserved cysteine through the conserved F or W. A D gene is named only where the DNA matches it firmly. Size is omitted from some rows. Given values are once, few, many or a class for expanded clones.

J: TRBJ2-1
D: -
size: many
V: TRBV25-1
CDR3: CASSELGGYYNEQFF
DNA: TGTGCCAGCAGTGAATTAGGCGGATACTACAATGAGCAGTTCTTC

J: TRBJ2-3
D: TRBD2
size: many
V: TRBV28
CDR3: CASPKQALAGGIITDTQYF
DNA: TGTGCCAGCCCAAAGCAGGCACTAGCGGGAGGGATAATCACAGATACGCAGTATTTT

J: TRBJ2-4
D: -
size: many
V: TRBV25-1
CDR3: CASSEPGLKNIQYF
DNA: TGTGCCAGCAGTGAGCCCGGGCTTAAAAACATTCAGTACTTC

J: TRBJ2-7
D: -
size: -
V: TRBV12-3/TRBV12-4
CDR3: CASSLAGGAYEQYF
DNA: TGTGCCAGCAGTTTAGCGGGGGGTGCCTACGAGCAGTACTTC

J: TRBJ2-5
D: -
size: few
V: TRBV7-2
CDR3: CASSLAGRWAQETQYF
DNA: TGTGCCAGCAGCTTAGCGGGGAGATGGGCTCAAGAGACCCAGTACTTC

J: TRBJ2-5
D: -
size: many
V: TRBV10-3
CDR3: CAIGRGDPIQETQYF
DNA: TGTGCCATCGGCCGGGGCGACCCCATCCAAGAGACCCAGTACTTC

J: TRBJ2-2
D: TRBD1
size: -
V: TRBV7-7
CDR3: CASSLGTGENTGELFF
DNA: TGTGCCAGCAGCCTGGGTACAGGGGAGAACACCGGGGAGCTGTTTTTT

J: TRBJ1-2
D: -
size: few
V: TRBV7-2
CDR3: CASSRRGGGVAGYTF
DNA: TGTGCCAGCAGCCGTAGAGGGGGGGGTGTTGCTGGCTACACCTTC

J: TRBJ2-3
D: TRBD1
size: few
V: TRBV4-3
CDR3: CASSQEGTGAQYF
DNA: TGCGCCAGCAGCCAAGAGGGAACAGGGGCGCAGTATTTT

J: TRBJ2-1
D: TRBD2
size: -
V: TRBV7-9
CDR3: CASRDFRSGRGNEQFF
DNA: TGTGCCAGCAGAGATTTTCGGAGCGGGAGAGGCAATGAGCAGTTCTTC

J: TRBJ1-2
D: -
size: many
V: TRBV3-1
CDR3: CASSQGQGHGYTF
DNA: TGTGCCAGCAGCCAGGGGCAGGGACATGGCTACACCTTC

J: TRBJ2-2
D: TRBD2
size: many
V: TRBV11-2
CDR3: CASSLRLAGGSAGELFF
DNA: TGTGCCAGCAGCCTCCGACTAGCGGGAGGATCGGCCGGGGAGCTGTTTTTT

J: TRBJ2-1
D: -
size: -
V: TRBV11-3
CDR3: CASSRGQYNEQFF
DNA: TGTGCCAGCAGCCGCGGACAGTACAATGAGCAGTTCTTC

J: TRBJ2-3
D: -
size: many
V: TRBV28
CDR3: CATGQRSYLLPDTQYF
DNA: TGTGCGACGGGACAAAGGAGCTATCTCCTACCAGATACGCAGTATTTT

J: TRBJ2-7
D: TRBD1
size: -
V: TRBV9
CDR3: CASSRDRYYEQYF
DNA: TGTGCCAGCAGCCGGGACAGGTATTACGAGCAGTACTTC

J: TRBJ1-3
D: -
size: few
V: TRBV7-9
CDR3: CASSWFDRPSGNTIYF
DNA: TGTGCCAGCAGCTGGTTCGACAGACCCTCTGGAAACACCATATATTTT

J: TRBJ1-5
D: TRBD1
size: -
V: TRBV20-1
CDR3: CSASTGTGGPLRNQPQHF
DNA: TGCAGTGCCTCAACCGGGACAGGGGGCCCTCTTCGCAATCAGCCCCAGCATTTT

J: TRBJ1-4
D: -
size: many
V: TRBV28
CDR3: CASRPTGARNEKLFF
DNA: TGTGCCAGCAGACCCACCGGGGCGCGGAATGAAAAACTGTTTTTT

J: TRBJ2-3
D: -
size: many
V: TRBV20-1
CDR3: CSASTGIDTQYF
DNA: TGCAGTGCTAGTACGGGCATAGATACGCAGTATTTT

J: TRBJ2-1
D: TRBD2
size: many
V: TRBV5-1
CDR3: CASSPRGTTYNEQFF
DNA: TGCGCCAGCAGCCCACGCGGGACTACCTACAATGAGCAGTTCTTC

J: TRBJ1-1
D: -
size: many
V: TRBV7-9
CDR3: CASSLVVGRGNTEAFF
DNA: TGTGCCAGCAGCTTAGTTGTTGGCCGGGGGAACACTGAAGCTTTCTTT

J: TRBJ2-2
D: TRBD1
size: -
V: TRBV6-5
CDR3: CASSYQDRGNTGELFF
DNA: TGTGCCAGCAGTTACCAGGACAGGGGGAACACCGGGGAGCTGTTTTTT

J: TRBJ2-7
D: -
size: few
V: TRBV20-1
CDR3: CSAGPGGRRVWGEQYF
DNA: TGCAGTGCGGGTCCCGGGGGCCGACGGGTCTGGGGCGAGCAGTACTTC

J: TRBJ1-1
D: -
size: many
V: TRBV6-1
CDR3: CASARGRGTEAFF
DNA: TGTGCCAGCGCGAGGGGCCGCGGGACTGAAGCTTTCTTT

J: TRBJ2-3
D: TRBD2
size: many
V: TRBV3-1
CDR3: CASSQGSSGRSQYF
DNA: TGTGCCAGCAGCCAAGGGTCTAGCGGGAGATCGCAGTATTTT

J: TRBJ2-5
D: -
size: -
V: TRBV5-5
CDR3: CASSGRGGETQYF
DNA: TGTGCCAGCAGCGGCAGGGGGGGGGAGACCCAGTACTTC

J: TRBJ2-3
D: -
size: many
V: TRBV5-1
CDR3: CASSLEDASTDTQYF
DNA: TGCGCCAGCAGCTTGGAGGATGCTAGCACAGATACGCAGTATTTT

J: TRBJ2-5
D: TRBD2
size: many
V: TRBV7-2
CDR3: CASSLVLAGPGGETQYF
DNA: TGTGCCAGCAGCTTAGTCCTAGCGGGACCCGGCGGAGAGACCCAGTACTTC